This T cell receptor beta chain emerged from a study of beta chain features in type 1 diabetes (dated by TCRdb to 2016 to 2019). Describing the broader study: Mean age, gender distribution, total cell number and subset yield did not differ between patients and healthy donors. A total of 85 million to 110 million sorted cells were examined across all samples, and RNA yield correlated strongly with the number of cells per subset. In the study, TCRB repertoires of sorted circulating CD4+ T cell subsets from recently diagnosed type 1 diabetes patients were compared with those of matched healthy donors. Whereas all 30 or so donors provided naive and central memory subsets, regulatory and stem cell-like memory subsets were isolated from just 8 patients and about 8 healthy donors.

The High Capacity cDNA Reverse Transcription Kit was used to reverse transcribe all of the isolated RNA, meaning that expressed TCRB transcripts were what got sequenced. Naive, central memory and regulatory T cell samples underwent deep immunoSEQ sequencing, averaging roughly 3.3 million total reads per sample. Sorted cells were lysed in RLT buffer, and RNA was extracted using DNase-treated RNeasy Micro or Mini kits according to cell number. To prevent cross-contamination, each cell subset was processed individually, whereas patient and healthy donor samples were processed jointly. The immunoSEQ multiplex PCR was used to amplify TCRB sequences from cDNA, yielding 87-bp fragments that span the CDR3 region. The amplicons were sequenced using the Illumina HiSeq platform. As for the original processing: PCR bias was computationally corrected using synthetic template baselines, reads within Hamming distance 2 were collapsed, and singletons that could not be merged were discarded. Reads were aligned against IMGT to assign V, D and J genes, CDR3 length and insertions or deletions at six rearrangement sites. Within each subset, clonotype counts were normalized to the number of sorted cells before true diversity and Gini coefficients were calculated with the tcR R package. The overlap coefficient, calculated on TCRB nucleotide sequences, was used to quantify repertoire sharing. Out-of-frame TCRB sequences from naive cells were analyzed as a proxy for the pre-selection repertoire. The clones in this table, taken by TCRdb from immuneACCESS, are in-frame only. Not every clone is retained; where verified, under half of the shortfall comes from an unresolved V gene, and the cause of the rest is unknown. V and J calls and clone size are as listed in that table; D and trimming were resolved from the DNA. A total of hundreds of thousands of clones appear in this sample, roughly an eighth of them only once. 0.03% to 0.045% of the sample rests with the top ten.

In the germline V gene, CDR1 corresponds to SGHAT and CDR2 to FQNNGV. There are 14 amino acids in the CDR3, from cysteine to phenylalanine inclusive. Kept here is only the CDR3 DNA, which spans 42 bases and is read in frame from base 1. Trimming leaves V shorter by 1 base and J shorter by 4 bases, with the junction holding 0 bases beyond the gene matches. Points the paper makes about the study in general: Because cDNA rather than genomic DNA was sequenced, highly expressing activated cells could have been over-represented, although no difference in activation and CD3 levels was found between groups. Naive, central memory and regulatory TCRB repertoires appeared more similar among patients than among healthy donors. Because the HLA sub-analyses included only small numbers of individuals, any influence of HLA type on TCRB rearrangement was left unresolved. In all four CD4+ subsets, TCRB CDR3 length was moderately but significantly shorter in type 1 diabetes patients. At VDJ recombination sites, type 1 diabetes patients had fewer insertions and more deleted nucleotides, which implies abnormalities in thymic rearrangement. Shorter templates might be favored by PCR, yet because patient and control samples were amplified and corrected together, any such skew would affect both groups equally.

This clone was observed a handful of times. Its specific antigen is unknown. The record has no base qualities; no much larger clone is one base away. In the same sample, other DNA sequences code for this CDR3. From each donor, a single peripheral blood sample of approximately 120 mL on average was drawn into heparinised tubes. A BD FACSAria II was used to sort naive, central memory, regulatory and stem cell-like memory CD4+ T cells with a panel that included CD45RO, CCR7, CD25, CD127, CD95 and CD27. Purity was above 98% for every sorted population. PBMCs were isolated immediately by Lymphoprep density gradient centrifugation and stained directly without culture. To minimize batch effects, samples were stained and sorted in pairs, one healthy donor with one patient per experiment.

The V gene is TRBV11-2 and the J gene is TRBJ1-4; TRBD1 matches 7 bases in the middle. This TCR was recovered from a man between 18 and 35 years old with type 1 diabetes. Sequenced material: naive CD4+ T cells from blood. The meaning of the sample's cell subset or site label: true naive CD4+ T cells. CDR3 protein: CASSLGQGNEKLFF. The DNA reads TGTGCCAGCAGCTTAGGACAGGGTAATGAAAAACTGTTTTTT.